This record looks at one T cell receptor (beta chain) sequence and its context. The assay was immunoSEQ multiplex PCR, and TCRdb's table has in-frame clones only and misses some. The sample carries 100,000 to 150,000 clones, 85% to 90% recorded once. These data originate in a study of blood T cell repertoires in COVID-19. Across the study: T cells, B-cell-depleted T cells, or PBMCs provided the cDNA or gDNA that served as material.

This CDR3 comprises 16 residues. Germline V gives CDR1 SGHVS, CDR2 FNYEAQ. V lost 5 bases to trimming and J lost 4 bases; unmatched junction nucleotides: 6. Sequences were obtained from peripheral blood. V and J are TRBV7-6 and TRBJ2-2; 11 nucleotides agree with TRBD2. This TCR derives from a human donor in a cohort sampled during active COVID-19. CDR3 nucleotide sequence: TGTGCCAGCAGCCCTCGACTAGCGGGATTCACCGGGGAGCTGTTTTTT. It yields the protein CASSPRLAGFTGELFF.